The 17 T cell receptor beta chains reported below all come from one sample, sequenced in a study of T-cell memory formation after mild COVID-19. TCRdb fed the 5' RACE reads into MiXCR, producing one record per CDR3 protein. The profile covers around 300,000 distinct CDR3 sequences, with approximately 15% appearing a single time and 22% taken by the ten largest. The sequenced sample consisted of PBMCs or a T cell subset sorted from them (not recorded which). The receptors originated from a man aged 18 to 29 who had mild COVID-19 (a few samples of this study predate the infection). Cell type and time point are not known.

In this sample, this clonotype turned up a few times. J is TRBJ2-3 and V is TRBV18; D is unclear. The length of the CDR3 is 14 residues. V was shortened by 3 bases and J by 0 bases, with 7 bases between the two germline ends. CDR1 is KGHSH, CDR2 LQKENI, per germline. CDR3 protein: CASSPPPSTDTQYF. The CDR3 DNA reads TGTGCCAGCTCACCCCCGCCGAGCACAGATACGCAGTATTTT.

This clonotype was picked up a small number of times. The rearrangement uses TRBV24-1 and TRBJ1-5; D is possibly TRBD1 (5 bases). Germline V gives CDR1 KGHDR, CDR2 SFDVKD. CDR3 size: 13 residues. Trimming removed 12 bases from V and 12 bases from J, with 23 bases in between. The CDR3 region is CASGGGVVPNQHF. The CDR3 DNA follows: TGTGCCTCCGGTGGGGGTGTAGTTCCAAACCAGCATTTT.

This clonotype has a handful of counts. The chain has TRBV5-1 and TRBJ2-7; D call uncertain. The germline gives CDR1 SGHRS, CDR2 YFSETQ. V lost 1 base to trimming and J lost 6 bases, with 14 bases between them. The CDR3 is made up of 14 amino acids. The CDR3 is CASSLTSVALEQYF. In DNA, the CDR3 is TGCGCCAGCAGCTTGACATCGGTCGCCCTCGAGCAGTACTTC.

This clonotype was detected only a few times. The gene calls are TRBV7-9 and TRBJ2-5, with D hard to call. The germline CDR1 and CDR2 sequences are SEHNR and FQNEAQ (reference sequence). V was shortened by 7 bases and J by 7 bases, with 16 bases between the two germline ends. The CDR3 has 13 amino acids. In DNA, the CDR3 is TGTGCCAGCATCAATCTACCCGGAGCGACCCAGTACTTC. It is translated as CASINLPGATQYF. The complete variable domain, with remaining parts taken from reference TRBV7-9 and TRBJ2-5, reads DTGVSQNPRHKITKRGQNVTFRCDPISEHNRLYWYRQTLGQGPEFLTYFQNEAQLEKSRLLSDRFSAERPKGSFSTLEIQRTEQGDSAMYLCASINLPGATQYFGPGTRLLVL.

This clonotype was recorded once. The chain has TRBV2 and TRBJ2-3, with 9 nucleotides matching TRBD1. Germline assignment: CDR1 SNHLY and CDR2 FYNNEI. Unmatched junction bases numbered 10, after V lost 6 bases and J lost 0 bases. This CDR3 comprises 17 residues. The CDR3 DNA sequence: TGTGCCAGCAGCTCACAGGGGGCAGGTCTTAGCACAGATACGCAGTATTTT. Translating it yields CASSSQGAGLSTDTQYF.

This clonotype occurred many times. V usage is TRBV7-2 and J usage is TRBJ1-2; D is undetermined. There are 13 residues in the CDR3. V lost 6 bases to trimming and J lost 4 bases, with 12 bases between them. Germline lookup yields CDR1 SGHTA and CDR2 FQGNSA. The CDR3 loop reads CASSRRDFYGYTF. The CDR3 nucleotides are TGTGCCAGCAGTAGAAGGGATTTCTATGGCTACACCTTC. Based on the CDR3 plus reference TRBV7-2 and TRBJ1-2, the full variable domain is GAGVSQSPSNKVTEKGKDVELRCDPISGHTALYWYRQSLGQGLEFLIYFQGNSAPDKSGLPSDRFSAERTGGSVSTLTIQRTQQEDSAVYLCASSRRDFYGYTFGSGTRLTVV.

The V and J genes are TRBV5-4 and TRBJ2-3, with D possibly being TRBD1 (5 bases). With 2 bases removed from V and 6 bases from J, the gap between germline ends came to 16 bases. Germline V CDR1 and CDR2: SGHNT, YYREEE (reference sequence). The CDR3 runs 15 residues. This CDR3 reads CASSLRIDSFDTQYF. The CDR3 nucleotides read TGTGCCAGCAGCTTACGAATCGACAGTTTCGATACGCAGTATTTT.

The chain combines TRBV19 with TRBJ2-1; either TRBD1 or TRBD2 may supply D (6 bases each). Germline V gene data show CDR1 as LNHDA and CDR2 as SQIVND (reference sequence). The CDR3 has 16 amino acids. V lost 2 bases, J lost 7 bases, and 18 bases lay in between. CDR3 nucleotide sequence: TGTGCCAGTAGTATAAGTGTTGTTCGGGGGCTGAATGAGCAGTTCTTC. It codes for CASSISVVRGLNEQFF.

The sample holds many counts of this clonotype. This sequence joins TRBV7-8 and TRBJ1-1; TRBD1 might be the D (6 bases). The CDR3 sequence is 11 residues long. Germline loops: CDR1 SGHVS, CDR2 FQNEAQ. V lost 8 bases and J 5 bases, leaving 9 bases between the germline ends. The CDR3 here is CASQGLTEAFF. CDR3 sequence (DNA): TGTGCCAGCCAGGGGCTGACTGAAGCTTTCTTT. Full variable domain (remainder filled in from reference TRBV7-8 and TRBJ1-1): GAGVSQSPRYKVAKRGQDVALRCDPISGHVSLFWYQQALGQGPEFLTYFQNEAQLDKSGLPSDRFFAERPEGSVSTLKIQRTQQEDSAVYLCASQGLTEAFFGQGTRLTVV.

This clonotype has only a few counts. V gene TRBV15 combines with J gene TRBJ1-6; maybe TRBD1 (5 bases). In germline, CDR1 is LNHNV, CDR2 YYDKDF (reference sequence). The V end lost 3 bases, the J end lost 8 bases, and 11 bases lay between the germline ends. The CDR3 covers 14 residues. The CDR3 coding sequence is TGTGCCACCAGCAGGCAGGGAAGCGATTCACCCCTCCACTTT. Its protein product is CATSRQGSDSPLHF.

At least ten counts were recorded for this clonotype. This chain links TRBV24-1 with TRBJ2-2; D ambiguous. Trimming took 4 bases from V and 7 from J, leaving 3 bases between them. The CDR3 consists of 11 residues. Germline V gene sequence: CDR1 KGHDR, CDR2 SFDVKD. The CDR3 protein is CATSEGGELFF. The CDR3 DNA is TGTGCCACCAGTGAGGGCGGGGAGCTGTTTTTT.

This chain uses TRBV3-1 with TRBJ2-7; 7 positions match TRBD1. Per germline, CDR1 LGHDT and CDR2 YNNKEL (reference sequence). The junction had 10 bases not matched to a gene; V was cut back by 6 bases and J by 2 bases. This CDR3 region has 15 residues. In nucleotides, the CDR3 is TGTGCCAGCAGTCGAAGGGGGCGCATCCCCTACGAGCAGTACTTC. This translates into CASSRRGRIPYEQYF.

The chain has TRBV6-1 and TRBJ1-2; 8 nucleotides match TRBD1. V gave up 0 bases and J gave up 4 bases; unmatched junction bases: 4. Per germline, CDR1 MNHNS and CDR2 SASEGT. The CDR3 is 15 residues long. CDR3 region: CASSEAGDRTYGYTF. CDR3 coding DNA: TGTGCCAGCAGTGAAGCCGGGGACAGGACCTATGGCTACACCTTC.

This clonotype has a handful of counts. CDR3 residues: CASSLGTTAGGYTF. The DNA of the CDR3 is TGCGCCAGCAGCTTAGGGACAACAGCAGGTGGCTACACCTTC. The chain has TRBV5-1 and TRBJ1-2; D is perhaps TRBD1 (6 bases). The V end lost 2 bases, the J end lost 7 bases, and 15 bases lay between the germline ends. CDR1 is SGHRS and CDR2 is YFSETQ in the germline V gene. This CDR3 region has 14 residues.

CDR3 amino acids: CATSPGGGETQYF. The CDR3 DNA is TGTGCCACCAGTCCAGGGGGCGGGGAGACCCAGTACTTC. The J gene is TRBJ2-5, the V gene TRBV24-1; 8 nucleotides align to TRBD1. Germline V gives CDR1 KGHDR, CDR2 SFDVKD. The CDR3 extends over 13 amino acids. The junction had 4 bases not matched to a gene; V was cut back by 6 bases and J by 5 bases.

This chain joins TRBV11-3 and TRBJ2-5; TRBD1 aligns across 8 bases. The CDR3 spans 14 residues. Germline V CDR1 and CDR2: SGHNT, YENEEA. V shed 4 bases, J shed 7 bases, and the junction held 8 bases outside the gene matches. CDR3 protein: CASSSRTGKGTQYF. The CDR3 nucleotides are TGTGCCAGCAGCTCGCGGACAGGGAAGGGGACCCAGTACTTC. Supplemented by reference TRBV11-3 and TRBJ2-5, the full variable domain reads EAGVVQSPRYKIIEKKQPVAFWCNPISGHNTLYWYLQNLGQGPELLIRYENEEAVDDSQLPKDRFSAERLKGVDSTLKIQPAELGDSAVYLCASSSRTGKGTQYFGPGTRLLVL.

The sample holds a few counts of this clonotype. This chain connects TRBV5-1 to TRBJ2-5; TRBD1 aligns across 7 bases. Germline V gene lookup returns CDR1 SGHRS and CDR2 YFSETQ. The CDR3 is 14 residues long. V shed 4 bases and J 0 bases; nucleotides not matched to a gene: 3. CDR3 DNA: TGCGCCAGCAGCGGACAGGCTGACCAAGAGACCCAGTACTTC. Protein: CASSGQADQETQYF.